This TCR beta chain stems from a study of CD8 T cells in Susac syndrome. Patients with Susac syndrome fulfilled recently defined diagnostic criteria for definite or probable disease. Trimming took off 3 bases at V and 2 bases at J, with 5 bases between the two ends. The germline V gene encodes CDR1 LNHNV and CDR2 YYDKDF (reference sequence). This CDR3 has 13 residues. An input of about 0.5 to 1 ug of RNA was subjected to reverse transcription using random hexamers. A single record per CDR3 protein comes from TCRdb applying MiXCR to the immunoSEQ multiplex PCR reads. The sample has 150,000 to 200,000 distinct CDR3 sequences; around 90% are singletons.

The chain combines TRBV15 with TRBJ1-5; D ambiguous. The sample consisted of CD4+ T cells from PBMCs. The TCR originated in a human donor with Susac syndrome. CDR3 nucleotides: TGTGCCACCAGCAGGAAGGGCAATCAGCCCCAGCATTTT. It is translated as CATSRKGNQPQHF.